The rows below give T cell receptor beta chains drawn from one sample of a study of blood T cell repertoires in COVID-19. TCRdb's table, derived via immunoSEQ multiplex PCR, lists solely in-frame clones and lacks some. The sample lists 300,000 to 350,000 clones; around 85% were seen once. The sample consisted of PBMCs or T cells enriched from blood (not recorded which). The receptors were sampled from a young man who had recovered from COVID-19. Each CDR3 is given without its conserved first and last residue. Some rows have no size entry. The others give once, few or many, or a class for an expanded clone.

j_call | clone_size | v_call | cdr3_aa
TRBJ2-5 | - | TRBV24-1 | ATSETGIEETQY
TRBJ1-1 | - | TRBV6-5 | ASRQGRAGNTEAF
TRBJ1-2 | once | TRBV30 | AWSLQGLKGYT
TRBJ1-1 | - | TRBV5-1 | ASSLDFRGSTEAF
TRBJ1-2 | - | TRBV3-1/TRBV3-2 | ASSQEGAGGHGYT
TRBJ2-1 | - | TRBV9 | ASSVKTGIHEQF
TRBJ1-2 | few | TRBV2 | ASTLTGTYGYT
TRBJ2-3 | - | TRBV30 | AWTPTGDTQY
TRBJ2-1 | - | TRBV30 | AWSTSGGAYEQF
TRBJ2-5 | - | TRBV6-6 | ASSRTSGGAWLETQY
TRBJ1-3 | few | TRBV2 | ASSERFGRGPAGNTIY
TRBJ1-1 | - | TRBV5-4 | ASSPRQGTNTEAF
TRBJ1-2 | few | TRBV5-1 | ASSLVGGANGYT
TRBJ2-3 | - | TRBV7-3 | ASSLGRLSTDTQY
TRBJ2-7 | - | TRBV5-1 | ASSSIASYEQY
TRBJ2-1 | few | TRBV10-3 | AISESGGNEQF
TRBJ2-1 | - | TRBV19 | ASSTIAGLLNNEQF
TRBJ2-1 | - | TRBV19 | ASSRGFYNEQF
TRBJ2-3 | - | TRBV7-6 | ASSLGQETDTQY
TRBJ1-2 | - | TRBV5-1 | ASSPQGTAKNYGYT
TRBJ2-1 | - | TRBV5-1 | ASSHPTSGQRRHNEQF
TRBJ1-2 | - | TRBV27 | ASSPHIGENRGGYGYT
TRBJ1-3 | - | TRBV7-2 | ASSFGTGKGNTIY
TRBJ1-4 | - | TRBV5-6 | ASSFGTENEKLF
TRBJ2-1 | - | TRBV27 | ASTKTGTAYNEQF
TRBJ2-3 | once | TRBV14 | ASSQDLGARTDTQY
TRBJ2-1 | - | TRBV9 | ASSLPRDEQF
TRBJ1-5 | few | TRBV19 | ASRRQGSGNQPQH
TRBJ1-2 | few | TRBV11-2 | ASSLTPAGNYGYT
TRBJ1-6 | - | TRBV5-1 | ASSRDSGASNSPLH
TRBJ2-7 | - | TRBV2 | ASSAYGGDEQY
TRBJ2-5 | - | TRBV2 | ASSHRLAGGVETQY
TRBJ1-1 | - | TRBV7-9 | ASSLNGHTEAF
TRBJ2-1 | - | TRBV30 | AWSVLSEQF
TRBJ2-3 | - | TRBV7-3 | ASSFTSGGTGTQY
TRBJ2-7 | once | TRBV9 | ASSPEGQGAYEQY
TRBJ1-4 | - | TRBV2 | ASNREYGEKLF
TRBJ1-3 | - | TRBV6-5 | ASSRGSSGNTIY
TRBJ1-2 | few | TRBV6-6 | ASSYSRGADYGYT
TRBJ1-6 | - | TRBV9 | ASSVSGDNNSPLH
TRBJ2-2 | many | TRBV4-1 | ASSQDWGDSTGELF
TRBJ2-7 | - | TRBV5-1 | ASSLGTATAYEQY
TRBJ1-4 | - | TRBV7-9 | ASTRKGGPLEKLF
TRBJ2-1 | - | TRBV5-1 | ASSLVFWGQGRTYNEQF
TRBJ2-5 | - | TRBV14 | ASSQGGLPGETQY
TRBJ2-7 | - | TRBV5-1 | ASSLYGTGGDYEQY
TRBJ2-3 | - | TRBV27 | ASSLTDPGPTDTQY
TRBJ1-1 | - | TRBV9 | ASSSGQNTEAF
TRBJ2-5 | - | TRBV7-5 | ARSLGAGEFRDNQETQY
TRBJ2-7 | few | TRBV30 | AWSVNEQY
TRBJ1-2 | many | TRBV5-1 | ASSSFFGRGYGYT
TRBJ2-7 | - | TRBV27 | ASSPQPTGWDEQY
TRBJ2-1 | - | TRBV3-1/TRBV3-2 | ASTARGALENEQF